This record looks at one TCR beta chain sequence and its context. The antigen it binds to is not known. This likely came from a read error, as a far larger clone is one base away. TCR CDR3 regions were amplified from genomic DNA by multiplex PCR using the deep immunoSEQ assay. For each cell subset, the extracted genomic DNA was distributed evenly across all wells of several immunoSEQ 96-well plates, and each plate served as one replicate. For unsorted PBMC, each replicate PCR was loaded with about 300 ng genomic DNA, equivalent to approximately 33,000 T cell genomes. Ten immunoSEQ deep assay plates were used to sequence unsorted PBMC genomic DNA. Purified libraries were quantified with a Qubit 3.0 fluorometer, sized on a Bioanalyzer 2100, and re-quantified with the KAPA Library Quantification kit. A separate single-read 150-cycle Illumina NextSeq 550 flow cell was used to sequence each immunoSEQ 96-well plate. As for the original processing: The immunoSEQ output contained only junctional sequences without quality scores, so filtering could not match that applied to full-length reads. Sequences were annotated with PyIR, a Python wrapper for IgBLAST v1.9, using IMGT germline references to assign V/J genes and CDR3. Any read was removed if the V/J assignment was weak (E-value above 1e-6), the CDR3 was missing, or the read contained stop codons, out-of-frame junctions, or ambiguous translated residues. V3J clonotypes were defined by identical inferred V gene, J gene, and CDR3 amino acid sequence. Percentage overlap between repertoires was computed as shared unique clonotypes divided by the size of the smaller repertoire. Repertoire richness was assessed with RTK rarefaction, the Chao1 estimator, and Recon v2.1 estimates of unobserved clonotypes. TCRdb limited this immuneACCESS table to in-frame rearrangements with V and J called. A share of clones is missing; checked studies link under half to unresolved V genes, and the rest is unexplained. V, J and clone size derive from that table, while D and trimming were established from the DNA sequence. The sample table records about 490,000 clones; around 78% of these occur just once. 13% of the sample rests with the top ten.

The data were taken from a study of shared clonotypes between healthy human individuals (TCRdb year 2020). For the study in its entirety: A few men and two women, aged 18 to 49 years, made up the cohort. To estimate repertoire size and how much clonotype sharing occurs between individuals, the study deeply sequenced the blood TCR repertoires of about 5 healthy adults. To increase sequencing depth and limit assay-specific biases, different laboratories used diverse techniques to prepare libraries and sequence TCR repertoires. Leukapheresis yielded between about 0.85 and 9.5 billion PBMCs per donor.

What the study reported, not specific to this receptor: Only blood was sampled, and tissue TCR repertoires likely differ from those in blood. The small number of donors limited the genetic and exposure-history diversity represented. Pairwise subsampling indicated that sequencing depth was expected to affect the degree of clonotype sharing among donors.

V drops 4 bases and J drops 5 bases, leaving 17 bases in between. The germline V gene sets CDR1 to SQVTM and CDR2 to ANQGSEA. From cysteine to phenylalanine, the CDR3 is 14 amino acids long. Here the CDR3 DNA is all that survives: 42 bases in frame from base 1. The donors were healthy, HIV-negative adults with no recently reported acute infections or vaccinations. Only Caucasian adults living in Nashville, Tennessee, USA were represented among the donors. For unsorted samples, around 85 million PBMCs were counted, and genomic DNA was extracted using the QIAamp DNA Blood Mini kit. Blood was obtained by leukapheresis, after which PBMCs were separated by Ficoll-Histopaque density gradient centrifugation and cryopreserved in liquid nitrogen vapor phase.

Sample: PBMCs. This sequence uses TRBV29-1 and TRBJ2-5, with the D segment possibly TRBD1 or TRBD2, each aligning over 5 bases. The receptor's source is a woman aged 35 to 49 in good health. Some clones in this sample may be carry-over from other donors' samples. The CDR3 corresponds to CSVGGGQAAETQYF. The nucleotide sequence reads TGCAGCGTTGGGGGCGGGCAGGCCGCGGAGACCCAGTACTTC.